A single sample is the source of the 26 T cell receptor beta chains below, sequenced in a study of T cells expressing NK-cell markers. TCRdb reworked the 5' RACE reads into one entry per CDR3 protein, no DNA. The listing contains about 390,000 distinct CDR3 sequences. Material for sequencing was blood T cells: a sorted CD56 or NKG2C T cell subset, CD4+ or CD8+ T cells, or bulk PBMC T cells (not recorded which). These receptors were taken from a woman between 45 and 65 years old in good health.

This chain connects TRBV29-1 to TRBJ2-6; absent DNA, TCRdb's TRBD2 call cannot be checked. The germline V gene encodes CDR1 SQVTM and CDR2 ANQGSEA. The CDR3 is made up of 17 amino acids. This chain's CDR3 is CSVEEGTISSGANVLTF. Variable domain in full (rest from reference TRBV29-1 and TRBJ2-6): SAVISQKPSRDICQRGTSLTIQCQVDSQVTMMFWYRQQPGQSLTLIATANQGSEATYESGFVIDKFPISRPNLTFSTLTVSNMSPEDSSIYLCSVEEGTISSGANVLTFGAGSRLTVL.

V usage is TRBV29-1 and J usage is TRBJ2-1; TCRdb designates TRBD1, a call that cannot be tested without DNA. The CDR3 runs to 14 residues. The germline V gene has CDR1 SQVTM and CDR2 ANQGSEA. This CDR3 reads CSVDGGPIDNEQFF.

The chain couples TRBV6-4 to TRBJ2-3; TCRdb selects TRBD1, and the lack of DNA leaves this call unchecked. CDR1 and CDR2 from the germline V gene are MRHNA and SNTAGT. The CDR3 has 16 amino acids. The CDR3 here is CASSPLGAGHTDTQYF.

The CDR3 protein is CASSSSGRALSGANVLTF. The rearrangement uses TRBV7-9 and TRBJ2-6; TCRdb reports TRBD2, a call that lacks DNA to check it against. CDR1 is SEHNR and CDR2 is FQNEAQ in the germline V gene (reference sequence). The CDR3 sequence is 18 residues long.

The gene calls are TRBV3-1 and TRBJ1-2. The length of the CDR3 is 12 residues. CDR1 LGHDT and CDR2 YNNKEL come from the germline V gene (reference sequence). The CDR3 region is CASSQAQTGYTF.

CDR3 region: CASSFLWTGSTGELFF. The genes are TRBV7-8 and TRBJ2-2; TCRdb gives TRBD1 as the D gene, but with no DNA this cannot be confirmed. Germline values: CDR1 SGHVS, CDR2 FQNEAQ. CDR3 length equals 16 residues. The full variable domain, with the rest looked up from reference TRBV7-8 and TRBJ2-2, is GAGVSQSPRYKVAKRGQDVALRCDPISGHVSLFWYQQALGQGPEFLTYFQNEAQLDKSGLPSDRFFAERPEGSVSTLKIQRTQQEDSAVYLCASSFLWTGSTGELFFGEGSRLTVL.

The genes are TRBV28 and TRBJ2-2; the TRBD1 assignment by TCRdb is unverifiable without DNA. The CDR3 length is 18 residues. The germline gives CDR1 MDHEN, CDR2 SYDVKM. CDR3 sequence reads: CASSLRRGRGGMSGELFF.

J is TRBJ2-1 and V is TRBV24-1; TCRdb reports TRBD2, a call that lacks DNA to check it against. This CDR3 region has 17 residues. The germline gives CDR1 KGHDR, CDR2 SFDVKD. CDR3 protein: CATSDPTSGTPVNEQFF.

This sequence joins TRBV28 and TRBJ2-3; TCRdb's D gene call, TRBD1, goes unchecked for lack of DNA. The CDR3 is 15 residues long. Germline V lookup: CDR1 MDHEN, CDR2 SYDVKM. CDR3 region: CASSTGSASTDTQYF.

CDR3 in amino acids: CSARESPQTTDTQYF. The chain carries TRBV20-1 and TRBJ2-3. There are 15 residues in the CDR3. Germline CDR1 and CDR2: DFQATT and SNEGSKA (reference sequence).

This chain uses TRBV28 with TRBJ2-7; TCRdb gives TRBD2 as the D gene, but with no DNA this cannot be confirmed. The CDR3 is 16 amino acids. Germline V gene lookup returns CDR1 MDHEN and CDR2 SYDVKM. This CDR3 reads CASSLALSGLAYEQYF.

This chain links TRBV30 with TRBJ2-7; TCRdb proposes TRBD2, but this gene call is untestable without DNA. Germline assignment: CDR1 GTSNPN and CDR2 SVGIG (reference sequence). CDR3 size: 13 residues. This chain's CDR3 is CAWSYLWALWEYF.

This chain joins TRBV12-3 or TRBV12-4 and TRBJ2-7; as DNA is missing, the TRBD1 call by TCRdb cannot be tested. This CDR3 is 13 amino acids long. The CDR3 loop reads CASSFSGGYEQYF.

The rearrangement uses TRBV7-9 and TRBJ2-2; absent DNA, TCRdb's TRBD2 call cannot be checked. This CDR3 contains 17 residues. Germline V gene data show CDR1 as SEHNR and CDR2 as FQNEAQ (reference sequence). Here the CDR3 reads CASSRAPREGSTGELFF. The full variable domain, rest sourced from reference TRBV7-9 and TRBJ2-2, is DTGVSQNPRHKITKRGQNVTFRCDPISEHNRLYWYRQTLGQGPEFLTYFQNEAQLEKSRLLSDRFSAERPKGSFSTLEIQRTEQGDSAMYLCASSRAPREGSTGELFFGEGSRLTVL.

This rearrangement joins TRBV27 to TRBJ2-2; TCRdb picks TRBD2, but there is no DNA to check that call. The CDR3 is 20 residues long. Germline V gene data show CDR1 as MNHEY and CDR2 as SMNVEV (reference sequence). The CDR3 protein is CASSPTPTKGLAGDTGELFF.

The chain couples TRBV20-1 to TRBJ1-6. This CDR3 spans 13 amino acids. The germline V gene encodes CDR1 DFQATT and CDR2 SNEGSKA (reference sequence). CDR3 protein: CSARGSLGPPLHF.

The V gene is TRBV19, the J gene TRBJ1-1; no DNA is available, so the TRBD1 call from TCRdb remains unchecked. Germline assignment: CDR1 LNHDA and CDR2 SQIVND (reference sequence). CDR3 size: 15 residues. CDR3 sequence: CASSIGGTMNTEAFF.

The gene calls are TRBV29-1 and TRBJ2-5; the D call of TRBD1 rests on TCRdb alone, since no DNA is present to check it. The CDR3 contains 12 residues. Germline V gene sequence: CDR1 SQVTM, CDR2 ANQGSEA. The CDR3 here is CSAHRGQETQYF.

The CDR3 sequence: CASTLRQDGTEAFF. The chain joins TRBV5-1 to TRBJ1-1; TCRdb gives TRBD1 as the D gene, but with no DNA this cannot be confirmed. This CDR3 has 14 residues. The germline V gene has CDR1 SGHRS and CDR2 YFSETQ.

This chain uses TRBV29-1 with TRBJ1-1; the D call of TRBD1 rests on TCRdb alone, since no DNA is present to check it. This CDR3 has 15 residues. Germline V gives CDR1 SQVTM, CDR2 ANQGSEA. CDR3: CSVVYTGGMNTEAFF.

V is TRBV24-1 and J is TRBJ2-2; TCRdb picks TRBD2, but there is no DNA to check that call. Germline CDR1 is KGHDR and CDR2 is SFDVKD. This CDR3 contains 15 residues. The CDR3 protein is CATSDPGGPLEELFF.

The chain has TRBV24-1 and TRBJ2-2. There are 12 residues in the CDR3. Germline loops: CDR1 KGHDR, CDR2 SFDVKD. The CDR3 sequence: CATSDPVGELFF.

The chain uses TRBV7-9 and TRBJ2-1; TCRdb picks TRBD2, but there is no DNA to check that call. This CDR3 spans 17 amino acids. Germline V gene lookup returns CDR1 SEHNR and CDR2 FQNEAQ (reference sequence). This CDR3 is CASSSWTSVRSYNEQFF.

This chain links TRBV9 with TRBJ1-6; TCRdb indicates TRBD1, and absent DNA this call remains unverified. The CDR3 is made up of 13 amino acids. Germline V lookup: CDR1 SGDLS, CDR2 YYNGEE. The CDR3 loop is CASSEQGNSPLHF.

V is TRBV29-1 and J is TRBJ1-2. The length of the CDR3 is 16 residues. Germline loops: CDR1 SQVTM, CDR2 ANQGSEA. The CDR3 here is CSVVPQGPTFNYGYTF.

The chain links TRBV12-3 or TRBV12-4 to TRBJ2-1. This CDR3 has 16 residues. This chain's CDR3 is CASSLGGNLLSNEQFF.